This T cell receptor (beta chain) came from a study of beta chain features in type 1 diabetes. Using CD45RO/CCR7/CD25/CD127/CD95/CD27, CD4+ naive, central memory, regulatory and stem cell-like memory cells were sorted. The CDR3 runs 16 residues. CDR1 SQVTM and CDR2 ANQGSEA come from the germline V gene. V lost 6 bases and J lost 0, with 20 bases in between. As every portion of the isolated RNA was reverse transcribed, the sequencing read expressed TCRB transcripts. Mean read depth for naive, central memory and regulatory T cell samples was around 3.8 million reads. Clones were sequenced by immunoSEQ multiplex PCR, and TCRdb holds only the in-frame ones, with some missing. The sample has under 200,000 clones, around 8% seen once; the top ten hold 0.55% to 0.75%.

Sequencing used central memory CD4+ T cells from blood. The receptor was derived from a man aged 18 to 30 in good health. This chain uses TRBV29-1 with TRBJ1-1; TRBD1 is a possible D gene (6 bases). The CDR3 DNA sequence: TGCAGCGTCTCACCTGCAGGGGAAGTAATGAACACTGAAGCTTTCTTT. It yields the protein CSVSPAGEVMNTEAFF.